The TCR beta chain described here comes from a study of breast tumors, draining lymph nodes, adjacent tissues (dated by TCRdb to the mid-2010s). Regarding the study in general: The study compared TCR beta repertoires across tumor, adjacent nontumor tissue and axillary lymph nodes from breast cancer patients. The study aimed to assess the relationships and possible T-cell exchange between tumor, surrounding tissue and draining lymph node repertoires in human breast cancer. Summary of the overall study and its limitations: The data were considered consistent with the idea that most tumor T cells come from the lymph node and then expand in tumor tissue. The similarity between tumor and nontumor tissue repertoires was significantly greater in luminal-like breast cancer than in basal-like breast cancer. Tumor T-cell repertoires showed less diversity than lymph node repertoires and more diversity than nontumor tissue repertoires, and tumor T-cell repertoires showed preferential V and J gene usage. The conclusion that tumor T cells originate in lymph nodes was presented as consistent with a hypothesis rather than as directly demonstrated.

Lymph node samples were obtained from the axillary draining lymph nodes of breast cancer patients. As regards this clonotype: Its antigen is still unknown. No base quality information exists; no much larger clone differs at one position.

The V end gives up 4 bases and the J end 2 bases, leaving 8 bases in the junction not matched to a gene. The CDR3 runs 17 amino acids, cysteine and phenylalanine included. The kept DNA is CDR3 alone, 51 bases in frame from the first base. CDR1 and CDR2 (MGHDK, SYGVNS) derive from the germline V gene. This sample was sequenced with an Illumina HiSeq 2000. Multiplex PCR amplification was used to build the TCR beta chain libraries. High-throughput sequencing was used to analyze the amplified TCR beta chain products. The public reads were reprocessed in TCRdb via fastp at Q25 and MiXCR, keeping in-frame beta chains. Identical CDR3 protein sequences are pooled into one entry, listed with their most common genes and DNA. The sample records 150,000 to 200,000 distinct CDR3 sequences, more than 25% of which are singletons. The top ten clones comprise about 3.8% of the sample.

The receptor was isolated from a female donor with breast cancer. Some clones in this sample may be carry-over from other donors' samples. The chain is assembled from TRBV25-1 and TRBJ1-2, and 12 junction bases match TRBD1. What was sequenced was axillary lymph node tissue. The sequence in DNA is TGTGCCAGCAGTGGTCACGGGACAGGGGGCGCAAACTATGGCTACACCTTC. This sequence encodes CASSGHGTGGANYGYTF.